This TCR beta chain was identified during a study of blood T cell repertoires in COVID-19. Study background: Samples of COVID-19 (acute and convalescent) were obtained from the United States, Italy and Spain. PBMCs, B-cell-depleted T cells, or T cells were the source of the cDNA or gDNA that made up the material.

The germline CDR1 and CDR2 sequences are MNHEY and SVGAGI. The CDR3 is made up of 15 amino acids. V shed 5 bases and J 3 bases; nucleotides not matched to a gene: 7. How the authors handled the data: Amplification from reference gene primers served as the basis for estimated nucleated cell counts. Here immunoSEQ multiplex PCR was the method, and the copy in TCRdb shows in-frame clones only, minus some. V, J and clone size derive from that table, while D and trimming were established from the DNA sequence. The table lists fewer than 150,000 clones, approximately 86% of them singletons, with less than 6.5% in the top ten. This clone appeared a few times.

The origin of this receptor is a human donor in a cohort sampled during active COVID-19. Material for sequencing was peripheral blood. This sequence joins TRBV6-5 and TRBJ1-5; TRBD1 agrees at 7 bases. The CDR3: CASSTMTGNNQPQHF. In DNA form, the CDR3 reads TGTGCCAGCAGTACCATGACAGGGAACAATCAGCCCCAGCATTTT.